This T cell receptor (beta chain) is from a study of T cell repertoires in cytomegalovirus infection. Study results and limitations: The response measured ex vivo was dominated by TCR beta clonotypes (HLA-C-restricted and CMV-specific).

Germline V gene sequence: CDR1 SGHTA, CDR2 FQGNSA. The CDR3 totals 14 residues. V lost 5 bases and J lost 5; bases outside the gene matches: 6. TCRdb called the reads again in MiXCR, with one record for every CDR3 protein. Found here are some 270,000 distinct CDR3 sequences, 15% to 20% of them singletons; the top ten hold around half. This clonotype has just a few counts. Antigen: not known. The rearrangement uses TRBV7-2 and TRBJ2-7; 10 nucleotides match TRBD1. This TCR was sampled from a human donor in good health (CMV status not recorded). Some clones in this sample may be carry-over from other donors' samples. Specimen: CD8+ T cells from PBMCs. CDR3 protein: CASSQGQGPNEQYF. CDR3 in DNA: TGTGCCAGCAGCCAGGGACAGGGGCCCAACGAGCAGTACTTC. The whole variable domain, filled in from reference TRBV7-2 and TRBJ2-7, reads GAGVSQSPSNKVTEKGKDVELRCDPISGHTALYWYRQSLGQGLEFLIYFQGNSAPDKSGLPSDRFSAERTGGSVSTLTIQRTQQEDSAVYLCASSQGQGPNEQYFGPGTRLTVT.